The rows below give T cell receptor beta chains drawn from one sample of a study of blood T cell repertoires in COVID-19. Profiled with immunoSEQ multiplex PCR; TCRdb holds only in-frame clones, not every one. The sample shows around 100,000 clones, approximately 85% of them seen only once. The sequenced sample consisted of peripheral blood. The receptor set was obtained from an older woman with acute or convalescent COVID-19. The CDR3 runs from the conserved cysteine through the conserved F or W. D genes are given only for firm matches.

V	D	J	CDR3
TRBV2	TRBD1	TRBJ2-3	CASGGTGAGDTQYF
TRBV2	TRBD1	TRBJ1-5	CASSGQGGNQPQHF
TRBV27	NA	TRBJ1-1	CASSFVWNTEAFF
TRBV12-3/TRBV12-4	TRBD1	TRBJ1-1	CASSRQGNTEAFF
TRBV24-1	NA	TRBJ2-2	CATGTPNTGELFF
TRBV19	TRBD2	TRBJ2-7	CASSIGTSGSSHEQYF
TRBV30	TRBD1	TRBJ1-4	CAWSQGANEKLFF
TRBV28	NA	TRBJ1-3	CASHRVGNTIYF
TRBV4-1	NA	TRBJ2-3	CASSQDGRRGDTQYF
TRBV29-1	TRBD1	TRBJ2-7	CSVGTGGIGYEQYF
TRBV24-1	TRBD1	TRBJ2-7	CATSDRTGSYEQYF
TRBV11-1	TRBD2	TRBJ2-1	CASSLGELAGARRQFF
TRBV14	TRBD1	TRBJ1-1	CASSVASQGQAFF
TRBV30	NA	TRBJ1-1	CAWSVRGRAEAFF
TRBV11-2	TRBD1	TRBJ1-4	CASSLRGPVEKLFF
TRBV20-1	TRBD1	TRBJ1-1	CSASTGGAMNTEAFF
TRBV2	TRBD2	TRBJ2-3	CASRQLALSTDTQYF
TRBV28	TRBD1	TRBJ1-2	CASSPPGQVYGYTF
TRBV28	TRBD1	TRBJ2-1	CASSFSRWGRQGAKSNEQFF
TRBV6-5	NA	TRBJ2-7	CASSQRREQYF
TRBV4-2	NA	TRBJ1-2	CASSQVTGGYTF
TRBV7-2	NA	TRBJ1-1	CASSSQGRDTEAFF
TRBV11-3	TRBD2	TRBJ2-1	CASSSGLAGAEQFF
TRBV3-1/TRBV3-2	NA	TRBJ1-3	CASSLGQLSSGNTIYF
TRBV3-1/TRBV3-2	NA	TRBJ1-4	CASSQPGRNEKLFF
TRBV2	NA	TRBJ1-5	CASTLLGTLNQPQHF
TRBV9	TRBD2	TRBJ2-7	CASSVGAGGSYEQYF